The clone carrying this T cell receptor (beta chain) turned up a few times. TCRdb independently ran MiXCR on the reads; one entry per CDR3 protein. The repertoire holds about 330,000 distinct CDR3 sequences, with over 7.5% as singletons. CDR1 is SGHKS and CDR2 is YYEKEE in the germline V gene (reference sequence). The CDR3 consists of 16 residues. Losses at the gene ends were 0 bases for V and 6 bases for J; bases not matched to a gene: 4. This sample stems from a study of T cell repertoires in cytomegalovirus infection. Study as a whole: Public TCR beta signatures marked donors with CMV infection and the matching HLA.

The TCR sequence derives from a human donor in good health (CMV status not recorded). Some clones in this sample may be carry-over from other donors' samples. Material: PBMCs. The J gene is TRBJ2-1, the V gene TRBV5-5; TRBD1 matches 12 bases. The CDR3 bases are TGTGCCAGCAGCTTGGGGCCGGGACAGGGGGCCAATGAGCAGTTCTTC. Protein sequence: CASSLGPGQGANEQFF.